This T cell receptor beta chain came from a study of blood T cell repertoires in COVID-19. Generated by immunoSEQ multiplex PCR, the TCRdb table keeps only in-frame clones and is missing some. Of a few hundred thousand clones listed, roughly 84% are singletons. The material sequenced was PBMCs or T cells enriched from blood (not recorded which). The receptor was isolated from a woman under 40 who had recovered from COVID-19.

CDR3 amino acids: CASSLWTSGRAYEQYF. Written as DNA, the CDR3 is TGTGCCAGCAGTTTATGGACTAGCGGGAGAGCCTACGAGCAGTACTTC. The gene calls are TRBV28 and TRBJ2-7; 12 bases match TRBD2. Germline assignment: CDR1 MDHEN and CDR2 SYDVKM. The CDR3 spans 16 residues. Trimming removed 0 bases from V and 2 bases from J; junction bases left unmatched: 2.